This T cell receptor beta chain is drawn from a study of beta chain features in type 1 diabetes. In the study overall: Sorted cells, approximately 100,000,000 in number, were examined across all samples.

Concerning this clone itself: Antigen unknown. This CDR3 is also generated by other DNA sequences in the sample.

Points from the study as a whole: The study notes PCR might favor shorter templates equally in patients and controls. Here, the possible influence of HLA type (on TCRB rearrangement) remained unresolved. For cells with high TCR expression, cDNA sequencing could yield over-representation. TCRB CDR3s from Type 1 diabetes patients were moderately but significantly shorter in all four CD4+ subsets.

This CDR3 contains 12 residues. In germline, CDR1 is SQVTM, CDR2 ANQGSEA. The junction had 2 bases not matched to a gene; V was cut back by 7 bases and J by 0 bases. Every isolated RNA sample was fully reverse transcribed, so sequencing captured expressed TCRB transcripts. Sequencing used immunoSEQ multiplex PCR; TCRdb keeps in-frame clones, though not all of them. Seen here are about 650,000 clones, roughly 12% observed once, and the top ten hold more than 0.1%. The specimen sequenced was naive CD4+ T cells from blood. This chain links TRBV29-1 with TRBJ1-1, with 7 bases matching TRBD1. This TCR came from a young man with type 1 diabetes. Written as DNA, the CDR3 is TGCAGCGGTGACAGGGTGAACACTGAAGCTTTCTTT. Encoded protein: CSGDRVNTEAFF.